These 3 T cell receptor beta chains were all obtained from the same sample, sequenced in a study of cytomegalovirus exposure and HLA in healthy donors. Researchers ran the PCR with 60 Vbeta and 13 Jbeta primers. TCRdb's copy holds only in-frame clones and misses some; the assay was immunoSEQ multiplex PCR. The sample shows roughly 100,000 clones, 70% to 80% of them seen only once. Sequenced input: PBMCs. These receptors originate from a man aged 25 to 40 in good health and CMV-seronegative.

This sequence joins TRBV18 and TRBJ2-5; TRBD2 matches at 8 bases. The V and J ends lost 3 bases and 5 bases, in that order; junction bases with no gene match: 8. The CDR3 totals 15 residues. Germline V gene sequence: CDR1 KGHSH, CDR2 LQKENI. In nucleotides, the CDR3 is TGTGCCAGCTCACCCTCTAGGGAGCGGGAGGAGACCCAGTACTTC. It encodes CASSPSREREETQYF.

This sequence joins TRBV2 and TRBJ1-4; D ambiguous. In germline, CDR1 is SNHLY, CDR2 FYNNEI. The CDR3 has 14 amino acids. V lost 5 bases and J lost 0, with 7 bases in between. Here the CDR3 DNA reads TGTGCCAGCAGTCCGGGGTCAACTAATGAAAAACTGTTTTTT. Translating gives CASSPGSTNEKLFF.

In DNA form, the CDR3 reads TGTGCCAACTCCCGGGACAGGGGAGAGACCCAGTACTTC. Its protein is CANSRDRGETQYF. The V and J genes are TRBV2 and TRBJ2-5; 10 bases fit TRBD1. The germline gives CDR1 SNHLY, CDR2 FYNNEI. V was clipped by 10 bases and J by 4 bases; unmatched bases: 6. The CDR3 is 13 amino acids.